This paragraph reports one T cell receptor beta chain. This clonotype was seen at least ten times. Its recognized antigen is unknown. There are no base qualities to consult, and no much larger clone falls within one base. CDR1 is given as LGHNA and CDR2 as YNFKEQ, both from the germline V gene. V is pared back by 0 bases and J by 10 bases, with 15 bases lying between the germline termini. CDR3 length: 15 amino acids, cysteine to phenylalanine. Just the 45-base CDR3 DNA is kept, in frame starting at base 1. The sample's treatment or condition label is to be understood as: live attenuated yellow fever vaccine strain. At every blood-draw timepoint, two biological replicates of bulk PBMCs were collected. A standard Ficoll-Paque protocol was used to isolate PBMCs from peripheral blood. TriZol was used to extract RNA from bulk PBMCs, CD4 and CD8 fractions, and dextramer-positive and dextramer-negative fractions.

The source of the sample is a study of T cells after yellow fever vaccination (dated by TCRdb to between 2018 and 2020). As for the study more broadly: The SMART-Seq v4 Ultra Low Input RNA kit was used to prepare libraries from fractions with low cell numbers. To follow T-cell clones before and after both primary and booster YFV17D yellow fever vaccination, bulk TCR alpha and beta repertoires underwent longitudinal sequencing. Two healthy male donors, one aged 18 to 30 and one aged 30 to 40 years, were included in the cohort. Blood was drawn at multiple timepoints before and after primary and secondary immunization, with bulk PBMC replicates and cell subsets isolated.

Synthesis of TCR cDNA relied on 5'RACE template switching, a step that introduced a universal primer site along with unique molecular identifiers. Priming for cDNA synthesis came from both the TCR alpha and TCR beta constant segments. Library amplification involved two PCR steps, and the second step added sample barcodes and sequencing adapters. Sequencing of libraries was done on Illumina HiSeq 2500 (2x100 bp) or NovaSeq (2x150 bp). The study's own analysis went as follows. Reads were demultiplexed and collapsed into UMI consensus sequences with MIGEC, and V(D)J alignment was performed with MiXCR. Vaccine-responding clonotypes were identified with edgeR using replicate PBMC samples, with FDR below 0.01 and a log2 fold change above 5 up to day 15 being required. Bulk clonotypes were assigned CD4 or CD8 identity according to which sequenced CD4 or CD8 repertoire held them at higher abundance. TCRdb reanalyzed the raw reads on its own, using fastp at Q25 for trimming and MiXCR for clone calling, and kept in-frame beta chains. Entries that share a CDR3 protein sequence are merged under the most common genes and DNA. TCRdb's processing, not the study's, gives the V and J calls here. This sample holds 300,000 to 400,000 distinct CDR3 sequences; 8.5% to 10% were observed only once. The top ten constitute roughly 17% of the sample.

Study-level results and caveats: A small fraction of clonotypes showed up in both the CD4 and CD8 compartments, probably as a result of convergent recombination. After the booster, most clones that had expanded after primary vaccination were detected again (approximately 95% of CD4 and over 75% of CD8), suggesting broad maintenance of memory. Because abundant contaminating clonotypes from the bulk population could be contained in FACS-sorted repertoires, computational filtering was required. The secondary T-cell response was weaker than the primary response but faster, peaking on day 5 instead of day 15. The study included only two donors, which limits how far the findings can be generalized.

This clonotype originated in a man younger than 35 who received the YFV17D yellow fever vaccine. The chain couples TRBV4-2 to TRBJ1-4, and perhaps TRBD1 as D gene, on 6 matching bases. The sequencing here drew on PBMCs, taken on the day of the first yellow fever vaccination. CDR3 region: CASSQDLPGASKLFF. The bases read TGTGCCAGCAGCCAAGATCTCCCAGGGGCCTCAAAACTGTTTTTT.